This TCR beta chain was profiled in a study of response to subunit inactivated influenza vaccine. General observations from the study: Authors suggested that a seasonal influenza vaccination recruits few new T cells each time.

The V gene lost 5 bases and the J gene lost 2 bases, with 10 bases spanning the gap. The germline gives CDR1 LGHDT, CDR2 YNNKEL (reference sequence). CDR3 length equals 13 residues. A single record per CDR3 protein comes from TCRdb applying MiXCR to the RT-PCR reads. The sample records roughly 500,000 distinct CDR3 sequences, 15% to 20% being singletons. On this clonotype: Its specificity is unknown.

The sequence was obtained from a man between 45 and 75 years old who received an inactivated influenza vaccine. Sequences were derived from CD4+ T cells sorted from PBMCs, sampled about 23 months after vaccination. This chain connects TRBV3-1 to TRBJ2-7; the D is unclear. CDR3 nucleotides: TGTGCCAGCAGCATTGGCAGAGCCTACGAGCAGTACTTC. This codes for CASSIGRAYEQYF.